The TCR beta chain under discussion was sequenced for a study of technical replicates of blood from a handful of donors. Germline lookup yields CDR1 MNHEY and CDR2 SMNVEV (reference sequence). With 5 bases clipped from V and 3 bases from J, the junction kept 12 bases outside the gene matches. This CDR3 contains 18 residues. This clone was detected only once. Sequencing was performed with immunoSEQ multiplex PCR; in TCRdb, only in-frame clones are kept and a portion is missing. The repertoire holds approximately 70,000 clones, with around 97% as singletons. The TCR originated in a human donor in good health. Sequences were obtained from T cells isolated from PBMCs. V and J are TRBV27 and TRBJ2-1; 11 positions match TRBD2. CDR3 nucleotides: TGTGCCAGCAGTGTTCCGGGACTAGCGGAAGGTATCTACAATGAGCAGTTCTTC. Protein sequence: CASSVPGLAEGIYNEQFF.